These T cell receptor beta chains were read from a single sample in a study of cytomegalovirus exposure and HLA in healthy donors. The assay was immunoSEQ multiplex PCR, and TCRdb's table has in-frame clones only and misses some. In the table there are some 170,000 clones, around 87% of which are singletons. Sample: PBMCs. The receptors originated from a woman aged 25 to 39 in good health and CMV-seronegative. CDR3s include the opening cysteine and the closing phenylalanine or tryptophan. A D gene is named only where the DNA matches it firmly. Size tells how often a clone was seen (once, few, many) or the class of an expanded clone, and some rows leave it out.

v_call: TRBV5-3; j_call: TRBJ2-7; clone_size: few; cdr3_length: 14; d_call: .; cdr3_aa: CARSPGPRGYEQYF; cdr3_nt: TGTGCCAGAAGCCCCGGGCCAAGGGGGTACGAGCAGTACTTC
v_call: TRBV5-4; j_call: TRBJ2-7; clone_size: .; cdr3_length: 14; d_call: TRBD1; cdr3_aa: CASSPGTAIYEQYF; cdr3_nt: TGTGCCAGCAGCCCCGGGACAGCTATCTACGAGCAGTACTTC
v_call: TRBV19; j_call: TRBJ2-7; clone_size: .; cdr3_length: 14; d_call: TRBD1; cdr3_aa: CASSIGQGLNEQYF; cdr3_nt: TGTGCCAGTAGTATAGGACAGGGGTTGAACGAGCAGTACTTC
v_call: TRBV2; j_call: TRBJ2-7; clone_size: .; cdr3_length: 11; d_call: .; cdr3_aa: CASSVEGDKYF; cdr3_nt: TGTGCCAGCAGTGTAGAGGGGGACAAGTACTTC
v_call: TRBV6-6; j_call: TRBJ2-7; clone_size: .; cdr3_length: 12; d_call: .; cdr3_aa: CASSKDRYEQYF; cdr3_nt: TGTGCCAGCAGCAAAGACAGATACGAGCAGTACTTC
v_call: TRBV5-6; j_call: TRBJ1-6; clone_size: .; cdr3_length: 13; d_call: TRBD1; cdr3_aa: CASSFRGNSPLHF; cdr3_nt: TGTGCCAGCAGCTTCAGGGGGAATTCACCCCTCCACTTT
v_call: TRBV7-2; j_call: TRBJ2-3; clone_size: .; cdr3_length: 17; d_call: .; cdr3_aa: CASSLVPGDSATDTQYF; cdr3_nt: TGTGCCAGCAGCTTAGTACCCGGGGACTCCGCCACAGATACGCAGTATTTT
v_call: TRBV7-2; j_call: TRBJ2-1; clone_size: .; cdr3_length: 15; d_call: .; cdr3_aa: CASSLVLEGGSEQFF; cdr3_nt: TGTGCCAGCAGCTTAGTTCTTGAGGGGGGGAGTGAGCAGTTCTTC
v_call: TRBV5-1; j_call: TRBJ2-3; clone_size: .; cdr3_length: 14; d_call: TRBD1; cdr3_aa: CASSWDSSTDTQYF; cdr3_nt: TGCGCCAGCAGCTGGGACAGTAGCACAGATACGCAGTATTTT
v_call: TRBV6-5; j_call: TRBJ2-5; clone_size: .; cdr3_length: 13; d_call: .; cdr3_aa: CASSFGTSPTQYF; cdr3_nt: TGTGCCAGCAGTTTCGGGACTTCGCCGACCCAGTACTTC
v_call: TRBV6-5; j_call: TRBJ1-2; clone_size: .; cdr3_length: 14; d_call: TRBD1; cdr3_aa: CASSQQQGSYGYTF; cdr3_nt: TGTGCCAGCAGCCAACAACAGGGGAGCTATGGCTACACCTTC
v_call: TRBV9; j_call: TRBJ2-5; clone_size: .; cdr3_length: 16; d_call: TRBD2; cdr3_aa: CASSVGAGGNQETQYF; cdr3_nt: TGTGCCAGCAGCGTAGGGGCGGGGGGTAACCAAGAGACCCAGTACTTC
v_call: TRBV19; j_call: TRBJ1-1; clone_size: .; cdr3_length: 14; d_call: .; cdr3_aa: CASSFQAGGTEAFF; cdr3_nt: TGTGCCAGTAGTTTTCAGGCGGGTGGCACTGAAGCTTTCTTT
v_call: TRBV7-8; j_call: TRBJ1-1; clone_size: .; cdr3_length: 15; d_call: TRBD1; cdr3_aa: CASSLLGTGLTEAFF; cdr3_nt: TGTGCCAGCAGCTTACTCGGGACAGGGTTGACTGAAGCTTTCTTT
v_call: TRBV27; j_call: TRBJ2-4; clone_size: .; cdr3_length: 16; d_call: TRBD1; cdr3_aa: CASSSSPGQGANIQYF; cdr3_nt: TGTGCCAGCAGTTCATCACCGGGACAGGGGGCAAACATTCAGTACTTC
v_call: TRBV7-8; j_call: TRBJ1-1; clone_size: .; cdr3_length: 16; d_call: .; cdr3_aa: CASSFSSTAAPTEAFF; cdr3_nt: TGTGCCAGCAGCTTCTCATCAACCGCGGCGCCGACTGAAGCTTTCTTT
v_call: TRBV5-8; j_call: TRBJ2-7; clone_size: .; cdr3_length: 15; d_call: TRBD1; cdr3_aa: CASSPTGTGVHEQYF; cdr3_nt: TGTGCCAGCAGCCCTACCGGGACAGGGGTACACGAGCAGTACTTC
v_call: TRBV6-6; j_call: TRBJ2-3; clone_size: .; cdr3_length: 14; d_call: TRBD1; cdr3_aa: CASSYGAGGDTQYF; cdr3_nt: TGTGCCAGCAGTTACGGGGCAGGGGGTGATACGCAGTATTTT
v_call: TRBV15; j_call: TRBJ1-2; clone_size: once; cdr3_length: 15; d_call: .; cdr3_aa: CATSSLTGLGNGYTF; cdr3_nt: TGTGCCACCAGCAGTCTTACAGGGCTTGGAAATGGCTACACCTTC
v_call: TRBV11-2; j_call: TRBJ2-3; clone_size: .; cdr3_length: 12; d_call: .; cdr3_aa: CASSRSTDTQYF; cdr3_nt: TGTGCCAGCAGCCGGAGCACAGATACGCAGTATTTT
v_call: TRBV5-1; j_call: TRBJ1-1; clone_size: .; cdr3_length: 13; d_call: .; cdr3_aa: CASSLGPNTEAFF; cdr3_nt: TGCGCCAGCAGCCTAGGTCCGAACACTGAAGCTTTCTTT
v_call: TRBV29-1; j_call: TRBJ1-1; clone_size: .; cdr3_length: 16; d_call: .; cdr3_aa: CSVGGGSEDEDTEAFF; cdr3_nt: TGCAGCGTTGGGGGGGGGTCTGAAGACGAGGACACTGAAGCTTTCTTT
v_call: TRBV6-1; j_call: TRBJ2-3; clone_size: once; cdr3_length: 15; d_call: .; cdr3_aa: CASSDLTGFTDTQYF; cdr3_nt: TGTGCCAGCAGTGACTTGACAGGCTTCACAGATACGCAGTATTTT
v_call: TRBV5-1; j_call: TRBJ2-7; clone_size: .; cdr3_length: 14; d_call: TRBD1; cdr3_aa: CASSQGVTSSEQYF; cdr3_nt: TGCGCCAGCAGCCAGGGGGTAACATCATCCGAGCAGTACTTC
v_call: TRBV5-1; j_call: TRBJ1-4; clone_size: .; cdr3_length: 13; d_call: .; cdr3_aa: CASSFEGYEKLFF; cdr3_nt: TGCGCCAGCAGCTTTGAGGGCTATGAAAAACTGTTTTTT
v_call: TRBV10-2; j_call: TRBJ1-1; clone_size: .; cdr3_length: 12; d_call: TRBD1; cdr3_aa: CASQRTGTEAFF; cdr3_nt: TGCGCCAGCCAGAGGACAGGGACTGAAGCTTTCTTT
v_call: TRBV5-1; j_call: TRBJ2-7; clone_size: .; cdr3_length: 12; d_call: .; cdr3_aa: CASSLDFYEQYF; cdr3_nt: TGCGCCAGCAGCTTGGACTTCTACGAGCAGTACTTC
v_call: TRBV10-3; j_call: TRBJ1-2; clone_size: .; cdr3_length: 13; d_call: .; cdr3_aa: CAISLQGTDGYTF; cdr3_nt: TGTGCCATCAGCCTACAGGGTACCGATGGCTACACCTTC
v_call: TRBV19; j_call: TRBJ1-6; clone_size: .; cdr3_length: 16; d_call: .; cdr3_aa: CATHSRGTSYNSPLHF; cdr3_nt: TGTGCCACCCACTCGAGGGGGACCTCCTATAATTCACCCCTCCACTTT
v_call: TRBV9; j_call: TRBJ1-1; clone_size: .; cdr3_length: 14; d_call: .; cdr3_aa: CASSREGMNTEAFF; cdr3_nt: TGTGCCAGCAGCAGGGAGGGTATGAACACTGAAGCTTTCTTT
v_call: TRBV13; j_call: TRBJ2-3; clone_size: .; cdr3_length: 14; d_call: TRBD1; cdr3_aa: CASSLGDRADTQYF; cdr3_nt: TGTGCCAGCAGCTTAGGGGACAGGGCTGATACGCAGTATTTT
v_call: TRBV25-1; j_call: TRBJ2-6; clone_size: few; cdr3_length: 16; d_call: .; cdr3_aa: CASSSHLTSGANVLTF; cdr3_nt: TGTGCCAGCAGTAGCCATCTAACCTCTGGGGCCAACGTCCTGACTTTC
v_call: TRBV27; j_call: TRBJ2-7; clone_size: once; cdr3_length: 18; d_call: TRBD1; cdr3_aa: CASRRGRDRGPLSYEQYF; cdr3_nt: TGTGCCAGCAGGAGAGGTCGGGACAGGGGGCCTCTCTCCTACGAGCAGTACTTC
v_call: TRBV19; j_call: TRBJ1-1; clone_size: .; cdr3_length: 15; d_call: .; cdr3_aa: CASSPQGVYGTEAFF; cdr3_nt: TGTGCCAGTAGTCCACAAGGGGTTTATGGCACTGAAGCTTTCTTT
v_call: TRBV29-1; j_call: TRBJ1-1; clone_size: .; cdr3_length: 12; d_call: .; cdr3_aa: CSVREPDTEAFF; cdr3_nt: TGCAGCGTCCGAGAACCGGACACTGAAGCTTTCTTT
v_call: TRBV19; j_call: TRBJ1-5; clone_size: few; cdr3_length: 14; d_call: TRBD1; cdr3_aa: CASILTGGDQPQHF; cdr3_nt: TGTGCCAGTATCCTCACAGGGGGCGACCAGCCCCAGCATTTT
v_call: TRBV28; j_call: TRBJ2-5; clone_size: .; cdr3_length: 16; d_call: TRBD1; cdr3_aa: CASSSPGQTIQETQYF; cdr3_nt: TGTGCCAGCAGTTCTCCGGGACAGACTATCCAAGAGACCCAGTACTTC
v_call: TRBV15; j_call: TRBJ2-1; clone_size: .; cdr3_length: 12; d_call: .; cdr3_aa: CATRYGVNEQFF; cdr3_nt: TGTGCCACCAGGTACGGGGTAAATGAGCAGTTCTTC
v_call: TRBV11-2; j_call: TRBJ1-2; clone_size: .; cdr3_length: 13; d_call: .; cdr3_aa: CASSLDNYYGYTF; cdr3_nt: TGTGCCAGCAGCTTAGATAATTACTATGGCTACACCTTC
v_call: TRBV5-4; j_call: TRBJ2-5; clone_size: .; cdr3_length: 16; d_call: .; cdr3_aa: CASSLLRQEIQETQYF; cdr3_nt: TGTGCCAGCAGCCTCCTTCGGCAGGAAATCCAAGAGACCCAGTACTTC
v_call: TRBV10-3; j_call: TRBJ1-5; clone_size: once; cdr3_length: 13; d_call: .; cdr3_aa: CAISDRALQPQHF; cdr3_nt: TGTGCCATCAGTGACAGGGCGCTGCAGCCCCAGCATTTT
v_call: TRBV12-5; j_call: TRBJ2-2; clone_size: .; cdr3_length: 20; d_call: TRBD2; cdr3_aa: CASGLSAGRGLAGNTGELFF; cdr3_nt: TGTGCTAGTGGTTTGTCGGCAGGGCGAGGACTAGCGGGGAACACCGGGGAGCTGTTTTTT